This T cell receptor (beta chain) was recorded in a study of blood T cell repertoires in COVID-19. Trimming removed 1 base from V and 2 bases from J, with 7 bases in between. This CDR3 region has 14 residues. Germline lookup yields CDR1 SEHNR and CDR2 FQNEAQ (reference sequence). Per the original data handling: For nucleated cells, counts were estimated from reference gene primer amplification. Only in-frame clones appear in the TCRdb table, and some are missing; sequencing was by immunoSEQ multiplex PCR. Clonal size and the V and J genes are those of that table, whereas D and trimming came from the DNA. This sample has 230,000 or so clones, with 86% found just once.

The sample taken for sequencing was PBMCs or T cells enriched from blood (not recorded which). This receptor was taken from a woman aged 40 to 55 with acute COVID-19. The chain joins TRBV7-9 to TRBJ2-3; D is unclear. The CDR3 region is CASSLGGPTDTQYF. CDR3 nucleotide sequence: TGTGCCAGCAGCTTAGGTGGCCCCACAGATACGCAGTATTTT.